The sample holds a few counts of the clone carrying this T cell receptor (beta chain). Produced via immunoSEQ multiplex PCR; TCRdb's table is partial and in-frame only. The repertoire holds about 81,000 clones, with roughly four fifths as singletons. The CDR3 contains 14 residues. Trimming took off 3 bases at V and 2 bases at J, with 10 bases between the two ends. Germline V gene data show CDR1 as SGHTA and CDR2 as FQGTGA. This specimen comes from a study of blood T cell repertoires in COVID-19. Sample: peripheral blood. The V call is TRBV7-3, the J call TRBJ1-2; D possibly corresponds to TRBD1 (5 bases). The clonotype was recovered from a man aged 60 to 75 with acute or convalescent COVID-19. This CDR3 is CASSFGAGNYGYTF. The CDR3 DNA is TGTGCCAGCAGCTTTGGGGCAGGAAACTATGGCTACACCTTC.